This is a list of T cell receptor beta chains from one sample in a study of T cells in Graves' hyperthyroidism and ophthalmopathy. TCRdb re-called the multiplex PCR reads with MiXCR, one entry per CDR3 protein. The sample includes almost 500,000 distinct CDR3 sequences, 22% of them seen just once. Source material: blood. The source of these receptors is a woman between 65 and 79 years old with Graves' ophthalmopathy. Each CDR3 is given with its conserved first and last residue. D genes are given only for firm matches. Clone size is shown for a subset of rows, as once, few, many or a class of expanded clone.

clone size,J gene,V gene,CDR3 length,D gene,CDR3 DNA,CDR3 protein
many,TRBJ2-1,TRBV11-2,17,-,TGTGCCAGCAGCCAACCCCTATATAGCGGATCCTACAATGAGCAGTTCTTC,CASSQPLYSGSYNEQFF
-,TRBJ1-5,TRBV27,14,-,TGTGCCAGCAGTGGGGTCTATAGCAATCAGCCCCAGCATTTT,CASSGVYSNQPQHF
-,TRBJ2-1,TRBV3-1,15,TRBD2,TGTGCCAGCAGCCAAGTGGCTAGCGGGAATGGTGAGCAGTTCTTC,CASSQVASGNGEQFF
many,TRBJ2-1,TRBV2,15,TRBD1,TGTGCCAGCAGTGAAAGGGCAGGGGGTTACAATGAGCAGTTCTTC,CASSERAGGYNEQFF
many,TRBJ1-2,TRBV20-1,13,TRBD1,TGCAGTGCCGGACAGGGGGAATACGATGGCTACACCTTC,CSAGQGEYDGYTF
-,TRBJ2-1,TRBV5-1,14,-,TGCGCCAGCAGCTTCCTCGGCGAACGCAATGAGCAGTTCTTC,CASSFLGERNEQFF
-,TRBJ2-7,TRBV28,13,-,TGTGCCAGCAGTTCTAGTAATAACTACGAGCAGTACTTC,CASSSSNNYEQYF
-,TRBJ2-3,TRBV7-3,14,-,TGTGCCAGCAGCTCGGACCATGGCACAGATACGCAGTATTTT,CASSSDHGTDTQYF
-,TRBJ2-1,TRBV7-9,18,TRBD2,TGTGCCAGCAGCCCAATACGGACTAGCGGGAGCCCCTACAATGAGCAGTTCTTC,CASSPIRTSGSPYNEQFF
few,TRBJ2-7,TRBV11-2,16,TRBD1,TGTGCCAGCAGCTTACGACAGGGGCGAGGCTCCTACGAGCAGTACTTC,CASSLRQGRGSYEQYF
many,TRBJ2-1,TRBV28,15,-,TGTGCCAGCAGTGTGTACCATTCGTCCTACAATGAGCAGTTCTTC,CASSVYHSSYNEQFF
-,TRBJ1-4,TRBV7-9,15,-,TGTGCCAGCAGCTTAGCGGGCAGGGGACATGAAAAACTGTTTTTT,CASSLAGRGHEKLFF
-,TRBJ2-2,TRBV10-3,13,-,TGTGCCATCAGTGAGTCGATATCCGGGGAGCTGTTTTTT,CAISESISGELFF
-,TRBJ2-2,TRBV2,13,-,TGTGCCAGCAGTGTCGAGCCAACCGGGGAGCTGTTTTTT,CASSVEPTGELFF
-,TRBJ2-1,TRBV3-1,12,-,TGTGCCAGCAGCCAAGTTCATGGCGGGCAGTTCTTC,CASSQVHGGQFF
-,TRBJ2-5,TRBV7-9,15,TRBD1,TGTGCCAGCAGCTTTTCAACAGGGGGCTCAGAGACCCAGTACTTC,CASSFSTGGSETQYF
-,TRBJ2-2,TRBV12-5,18,TRBD2,TGTGCTAGTGGTCCGCCGGGACTAGCGGGAGTCGGGGCCGGGGAGCTGTTTTTT,CASGPPGLAGVGAGELFF
few,TRBJ1-6,TRBV2,15,-,TGTGCCAGCAGTGAGAGTGGGACCAGGACTTCACCCCTCCACTTT,CASSESGTRTSPLHF
many,TRBJ1-5,TRBV6-1,13,-,TGTGCCAGCAGTGAAAGTGGCAATCAGCCCCAGCATTTT,CASSESGNQPQHF
many,TRBJ1-5,TRBV15,13,-,TGTGCCACCAGCAGGACGGGGGATCAGCCCCAGCATTTT,CATSRTGDQPQHF
-,TRBJ1-1,TRBV19,13,-,TGTGCCAGTAGTTGGAGGGCGAACACTGAAGCTTTCTTT,CASSWRANTEAFF
few,TRBJ2-7,TRBV20-1,15,-,TGCAGTGCTAGAGATCGGAAACACCAAAACTACGAGCAGTACTTC,CSARDRKHQNYEQYF
-,TRBJ2-2,TRBV20-1,15,-,TGCAGTGCTAGGCGCGCAGGGAGGAACACCGTGGAGCTGTTTTTT,CSARRAGRNTVELFF
-,TRBJ2-4,TRBV7-2,14,-,TGTGCCAGCAGCTTGTCGGAAGCCAAAAACATTCAGTACTTC,CASSLSEAKNIQYF
many,TRBJ1-4,TRBV2,15,-,TGTGCCAGCAGTGAAGCAGGCCGGCTTAATGAAAAACTGTTTTTT,CASSEAGRLNEKLFF
-,TRBJ2-1,TRBV18,15,-,TGTGCCAGCTCACCCCCGGCGGGGAGGTACAATGGGCAGTTCTTC,CASSPPAGRYNGQFF
-,TRBJ1-5,TRBV28,12,-,TGTGCCAGCTGGGGGGCGCGGGCGCCCCAGCATTTT,CASWGARAPQHF
-,TRBJ1-4,TRBV30,16,-,TGTGCCTGGAGTCAGGACCTCAGGGACCCTAATGAAAAACTGTTTTTT,CAWSQDLRDPNEKLFF
many,TRBJ2-1,TRBV6-1,13,-,TGTGCCAGCAGTGAAAGGGCCTACAATGAGCAGTTCTTC,CASSERAYNEQFF
few,TRBJ1-4,TRBV6-6,13,-,TGTGCCAGCAGTTATTCGGGGGTGGAAAAACTGTTTTTT,CASSYSGVEKLFF
-,TRBJ1-4,TRBV10-1,12,-,TGCGCCAGCAGTGAAGAGGGATTAAAACTGTTTTTT,CASSEEGLKLFF
-,TRBJ2-6,TRBV7-9,17,-,TGTGCCAGCAGCCTCCGGGACCGTCCCTCTGGGGCCAACGTCCTGACTTTC,CASSLRDRPSGANVLTF
-,TRBJ2-2,TRBV7-3,15,-,TGTGCCAGCAGCTTATTAGGCCGGGGCACCGGGGAGCTGTTTTTT,CASSLLGRGTGELFF
-,TRBJ1-3,TRBV12-3/TRBV12-4,14,-,TGTGCCAGCAGTTCATCCGGGACACAAAACACCATATATTTT,CASSSSGTQNTIYF
-,TRBJ2-5,TRBV24-1,16,TRBD2,TGTGCCACCAGTGATTTGGCTAGCGGGAGTTCAGAGACCCAGTACTTC,CATSDLASGSSETQYF
few,TRBJ1-5,TRBV18,14,TRBD1,TGTGCCAGCTCGAGCACAGGGGTCAATCAGCCCCAGCATTTT,CASSSTGVNQPQHF
-,TRBJ2-5,TRBV6-5,15,TRBD2,TGTGCCAGCAGTTACCTTGGGACTAGAGGGGAGACCCAGTACTTC,CASSYLGTRGETQYF
many,TRBJ2-7,TRBV5-1,14,TRBD2,TGCGCCAGCAGCTTGGGGGACTATGCCTACGAGCAGTACTTC,CASSLGDYAYEQYF
-,TRBJ1-2,TRBV7-6,15,-,TGTGCCAGCAGCTTAGGGGAGGGCCTGGACTATGGCTACACCTTC,CASSLGEGLDYGYTF
many,TRBJ1-6,TRBV27,14,-,TGTGCCAGCAGTTTAACCCGACATAATTCACCCCTCCACTTT,CASSLTRHNSPLHF
-,TRBJ2-7,TRBV6-1,10,-,TGTGCCAGCGGGTTCAATGAGCAGTACTTC,CASGFNEQYF
few,TRBJ1-2,TRBV4-2,13,-,TGTGCCAGCAGCCAAGATTCCGGGGATGGCTACACCTTC,CASSQDSGDGYTF
-,TRBJ2-4,TRBV27,13,-,TGTGCCAGCAGTTTAAACAAAGGAAACATTCAGTACTTC,CASSLNKGNIQYF
-,TRBJ2-1,TRBV6-2/TRBV6-3,12,TRBD1,TGTGCCAGCAGTTTAAACCGGGACAGTGCGTTCTTC,CASSLNRDSAFF
few,TRBJ1-5,TRBV6-8,15,-,TGTGCCAGCAGTCCCGGGACGGTCGGCAATCAGCCCCAGCATTTT,CASSPGTVGNQPQHF
-,TRBJ2-1,TRBV28,14,TRBD2,TGTGCCAGCAGTTTATCAGCGGGAGGGGGAGAGCAGTTCTTC,CASSLSAGGGEQFF
few,TRBJ1-3,TRBV7-2,14,-,TGTGCCAGCGCCCACAGGAACTCTGGAAACACCATATATTTT,CASAHRNSGNTIYF
many,TRBJ2-5,TRBV28,13,-,TGTGCCAGCAGTTTACCCTGGGGAGAGACCCAGTACTTC,CASSLPWGETQYF
-,TRBJ1-4,TRBV20-1,14,-,TGCAGTGCTAGAGATCCTCAGAAAAATGAAAAACTGTTTTTT,CSARDPQKNEKLFF
few,TRBJ2-5,TRBV24-1,13,TRBD1,TGTGCCACCTCCGGGACAGGAGAAGAGACCCAGTACTTC,CATSGTGEETQYF
once,TRBJ2-1,TRBV18,15,-,TGTGCCAGCTCCGCCTTCTTAGCCCAGACGGGTGAGCAGTTCTTC,CASSAFLAQTGEQFF
-,TRBJ1-2,TRBV4-3,17,TRBD1,TGCGCCAGCAGCCAAGATCGAGGGAGCAGGGGGAACTATGGCTACACCTTC,CASSQDRGSRGNYGYTF
many,TRBJ2-7,TRBV7-8,16,-,TGTGCCAGCAGCTTAAGCAGGAAGTCCCTCTCCTACGAGCAGTACTTC,CASSLSRKSLSYEQYF
-,TRBJ2-2,TRBV18,17,-,TGTGCCAGCTCACCACCGAACGGTCCTGGTACCGCCGGGGAGCTGTTTTTT,CASSPPNGPGTAGELFF
-,TRBJ2-7,TRBV4-3,16,TRBD2,TGCGCCAGCAGCCAAGACGCGGGAGCCGTGGCCTACGAGCAGTACTTC,CASSQDAGAVAYEQYF
-,TRBJ2-7,TRBV29-1,16,-,TGCAGCGTTGAAGATCGCGGCAGGGGAAACTCCTACGAGCAGTACTTC,CSVEDRGRGNSYEQYF